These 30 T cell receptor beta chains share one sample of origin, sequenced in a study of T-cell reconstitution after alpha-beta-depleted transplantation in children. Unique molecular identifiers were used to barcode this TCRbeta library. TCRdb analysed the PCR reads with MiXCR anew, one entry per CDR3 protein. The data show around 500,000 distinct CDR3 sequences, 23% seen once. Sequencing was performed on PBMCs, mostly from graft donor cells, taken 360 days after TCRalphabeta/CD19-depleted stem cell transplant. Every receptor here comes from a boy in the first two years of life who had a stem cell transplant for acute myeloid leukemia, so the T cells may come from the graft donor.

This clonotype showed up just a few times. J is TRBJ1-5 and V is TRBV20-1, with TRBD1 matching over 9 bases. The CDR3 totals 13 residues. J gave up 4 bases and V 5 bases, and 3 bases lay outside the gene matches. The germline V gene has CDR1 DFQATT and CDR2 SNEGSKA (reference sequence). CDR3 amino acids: CSAGTGQNQPQHF. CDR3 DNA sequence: TGCAGTGCTGGGACAGGGCAGAATCAGCCCCAGCATTTT.

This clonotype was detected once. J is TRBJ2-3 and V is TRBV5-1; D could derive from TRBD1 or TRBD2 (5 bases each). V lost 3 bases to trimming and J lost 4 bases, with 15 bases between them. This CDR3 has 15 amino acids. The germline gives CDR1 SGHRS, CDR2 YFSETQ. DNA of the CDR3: TGCGCCAGCAGCTCACGGGACCTCTCCCCAGATACGCAGTATTTT. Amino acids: CASSSRDLSPDTQYF.

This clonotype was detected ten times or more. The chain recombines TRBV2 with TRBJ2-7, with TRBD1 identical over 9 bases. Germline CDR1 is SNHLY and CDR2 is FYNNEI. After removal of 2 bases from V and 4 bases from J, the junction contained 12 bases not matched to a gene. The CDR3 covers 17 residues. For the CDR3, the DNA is TGTGCCAGCAGTGAAAATCCCCTCCGGGACAGGGCTTACGAGCAGTACTTC. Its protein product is CASSENPLRDRAYEQYF.

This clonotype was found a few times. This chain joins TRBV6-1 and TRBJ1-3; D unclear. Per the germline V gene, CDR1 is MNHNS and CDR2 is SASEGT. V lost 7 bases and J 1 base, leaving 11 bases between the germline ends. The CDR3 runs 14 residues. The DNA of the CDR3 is TGTGCCAGCACGGGCGGATCGTCTGGAAACACCATATATTTT. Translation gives CASTGGSSGNTIYF.

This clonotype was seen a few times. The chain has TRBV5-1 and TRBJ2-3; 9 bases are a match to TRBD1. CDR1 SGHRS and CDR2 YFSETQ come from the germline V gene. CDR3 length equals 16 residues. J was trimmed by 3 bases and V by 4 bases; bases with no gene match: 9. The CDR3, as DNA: TGCGCCAGCAGCCCGCCCGCCGGGACAGGGACAGATACGCAGTATTTT. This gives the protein CASSPPAGTGTDTQYF.

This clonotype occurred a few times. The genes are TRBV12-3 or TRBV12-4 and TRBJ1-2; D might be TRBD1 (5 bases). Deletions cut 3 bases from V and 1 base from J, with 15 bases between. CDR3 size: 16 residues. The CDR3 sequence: CASSFPGREINYGYTF. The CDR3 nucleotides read TGTGCCAGCAGTTTCCCAGGGAGGGAAATTAACTATGGCTACACCTTC.

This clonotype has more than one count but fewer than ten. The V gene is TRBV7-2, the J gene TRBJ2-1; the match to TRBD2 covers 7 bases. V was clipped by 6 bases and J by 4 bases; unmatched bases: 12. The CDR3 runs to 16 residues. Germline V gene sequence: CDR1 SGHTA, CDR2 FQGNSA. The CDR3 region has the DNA TGTGCCAGCAGTAACAGAGTCCAGCGGGATTACAATGAGCAGTTCTTC. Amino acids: CASSNRVQRDYNEQFF.

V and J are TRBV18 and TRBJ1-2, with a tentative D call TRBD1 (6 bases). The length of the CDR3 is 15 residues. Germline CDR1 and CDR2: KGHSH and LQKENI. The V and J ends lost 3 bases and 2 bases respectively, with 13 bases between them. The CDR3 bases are TGTGCCAGCTCACCGACGGACAGCGCCAACTATGGCTACACCTTC. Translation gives CASSPTDSANYGYTF.

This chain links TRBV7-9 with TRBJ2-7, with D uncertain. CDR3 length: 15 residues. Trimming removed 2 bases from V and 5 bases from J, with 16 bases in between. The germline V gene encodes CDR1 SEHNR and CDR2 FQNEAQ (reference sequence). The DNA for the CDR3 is TGTGCCAGCAGCTTATTGACAAATGCGCCGGACGAGCAGTACTTC. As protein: CASSLLTNAPDEQYF.

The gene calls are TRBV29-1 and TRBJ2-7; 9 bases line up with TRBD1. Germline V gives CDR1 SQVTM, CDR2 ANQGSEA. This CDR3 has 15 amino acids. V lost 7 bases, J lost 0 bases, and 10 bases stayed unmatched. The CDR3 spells CSAGTGPLSSYEQYF. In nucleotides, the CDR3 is TGCAGCGCAGGGACAGGGCCCCTAAGCTCCTACGAGCAGTACTTC.

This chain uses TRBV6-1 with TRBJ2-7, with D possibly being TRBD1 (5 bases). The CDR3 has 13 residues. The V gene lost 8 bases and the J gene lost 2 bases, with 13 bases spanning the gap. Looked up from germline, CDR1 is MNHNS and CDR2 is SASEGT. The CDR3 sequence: CASEDTFTYEQYF. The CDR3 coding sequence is TGTGCCAGCGAGGACACGTTCACCTACGAGCAGTACTTC.

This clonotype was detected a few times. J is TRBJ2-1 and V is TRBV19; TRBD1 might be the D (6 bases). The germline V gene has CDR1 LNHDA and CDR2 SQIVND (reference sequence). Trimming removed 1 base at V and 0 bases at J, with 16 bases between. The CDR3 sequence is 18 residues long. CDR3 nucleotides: TGTGCCAGTAGTATAGTTGGTCGGACAGTTAGCTCCTACAATGAGCAGTTCTTC. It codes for CASSIVGRTVSSYNEQFF.

CDR3 bases: TGTGCCAGCTCACCGTTGGAGACTCAGCCCCAGCATTTT. Amino acid sequence: CASSPLETQPQHF. The V call is TRBV18, the J call TRBJ1-5; no clear D gene. From germline, CDR1 is KGHSH and CDR2 LQKENI. The CDR3 extends over 13 amino acids. Trimming removed 3 bases at V and 6 bases at J, with 9 bases between.

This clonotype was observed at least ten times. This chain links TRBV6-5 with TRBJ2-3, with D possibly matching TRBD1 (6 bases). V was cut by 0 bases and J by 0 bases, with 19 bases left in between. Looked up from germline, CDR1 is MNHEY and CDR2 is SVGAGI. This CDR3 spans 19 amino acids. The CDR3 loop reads CASSYSWVGAYFSTDTQYF. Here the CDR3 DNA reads TGTGCCAGCAGTTACTCGTGGGTGGGGGCATATTTTAGCACAGATACGCAGTATTTT.

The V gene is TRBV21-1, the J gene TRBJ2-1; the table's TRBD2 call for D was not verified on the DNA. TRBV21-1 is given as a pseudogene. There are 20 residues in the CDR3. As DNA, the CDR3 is TGTGCCAGCAGCAAAGGGTGGCAGGGGACTAGCGGGGGAGTCTACAATGAGCAGTTCTTC. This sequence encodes CASSKGWQGTSGGVYNEQFF.

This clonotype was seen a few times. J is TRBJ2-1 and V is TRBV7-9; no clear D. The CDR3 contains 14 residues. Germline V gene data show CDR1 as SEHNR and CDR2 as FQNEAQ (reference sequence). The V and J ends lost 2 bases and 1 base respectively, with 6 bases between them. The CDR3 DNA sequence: TGTGCCAGCAGCTTAAGCCGGTCCTACAATGAGCAGTTCTTC. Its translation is CASSLSRSYNEQFF.

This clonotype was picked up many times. CDR3 sequence: CASSQDPTGYVPEQYF. For the CDR3, the DNA is TGCGCCAGCAGCCAAGATCCCACAGGGTACGTACCCGAGCAGTACTTC. This chain links TRBV4-1 with TRBJ2-7, with a tentative D call TRBD1 (6 bases). V shed 0 bases and J shed 6 bases, with 18 bases lying between them. Germline V lookup: CDR1 MGHRA, CDR2 YSYEKL. The CDR3 is made up of 16 amino acids.

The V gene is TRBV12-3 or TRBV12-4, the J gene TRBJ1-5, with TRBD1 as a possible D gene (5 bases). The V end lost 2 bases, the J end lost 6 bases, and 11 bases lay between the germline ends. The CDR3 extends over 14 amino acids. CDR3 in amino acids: CASSLRGEGQPQHF. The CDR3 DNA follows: TGTGCCAGCAGTTTAAGAGGGGAAGGTCAGCCCCAGCATTTT.

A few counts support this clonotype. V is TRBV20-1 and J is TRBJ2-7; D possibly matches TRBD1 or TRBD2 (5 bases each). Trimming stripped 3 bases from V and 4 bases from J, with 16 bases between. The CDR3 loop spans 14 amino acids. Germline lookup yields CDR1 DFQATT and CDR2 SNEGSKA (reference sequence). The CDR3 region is CSASKPGPIYEQYF. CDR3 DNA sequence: TGCAGTGCTAGCAAACCGGGACCTATATACGAGCAGTACTTC.

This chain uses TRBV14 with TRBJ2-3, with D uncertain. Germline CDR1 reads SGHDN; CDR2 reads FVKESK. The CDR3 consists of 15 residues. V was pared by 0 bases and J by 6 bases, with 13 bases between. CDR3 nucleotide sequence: TGTGCCAGCAGCCAAGACTACACCCCGAGGGATACGCAGTATTTT. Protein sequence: CASSQDYTPRDTQYF.

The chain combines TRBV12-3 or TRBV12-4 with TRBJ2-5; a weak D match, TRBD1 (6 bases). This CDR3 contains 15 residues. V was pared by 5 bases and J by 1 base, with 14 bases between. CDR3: CASSPWGPFQETQYF. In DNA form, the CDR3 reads TGTGCCAGCAGTCCCTGGGGGCCTTTCCAAGAGACCCAGTACTTC.

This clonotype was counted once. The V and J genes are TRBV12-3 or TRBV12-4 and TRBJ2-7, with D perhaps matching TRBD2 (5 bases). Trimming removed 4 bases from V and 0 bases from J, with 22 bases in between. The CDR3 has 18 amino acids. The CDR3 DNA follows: TGTGCCAGCAGTTATACCCTGGAGGAGGTACAGAGCTCCTACGAGCAGTACTTC. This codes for CASSYTLEEVQSSYEQYF.

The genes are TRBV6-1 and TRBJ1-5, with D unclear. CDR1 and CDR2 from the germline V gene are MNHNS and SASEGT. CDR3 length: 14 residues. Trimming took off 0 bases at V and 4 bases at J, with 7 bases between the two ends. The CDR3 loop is CASSEASVNQPQHF. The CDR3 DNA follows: TGTGCCAGCAGTGAAGCGTCCGTGAATCAGCCCCAGCATTTT.

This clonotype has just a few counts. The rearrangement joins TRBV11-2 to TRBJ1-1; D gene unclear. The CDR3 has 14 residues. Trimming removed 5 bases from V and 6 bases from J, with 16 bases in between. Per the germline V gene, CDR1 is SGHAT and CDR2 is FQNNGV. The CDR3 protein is CASSPIKEGPEAFF. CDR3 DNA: TGTGCCAGCAGCCCAATAAAAGAAGGCCCTGAAGCTTTCTTT.

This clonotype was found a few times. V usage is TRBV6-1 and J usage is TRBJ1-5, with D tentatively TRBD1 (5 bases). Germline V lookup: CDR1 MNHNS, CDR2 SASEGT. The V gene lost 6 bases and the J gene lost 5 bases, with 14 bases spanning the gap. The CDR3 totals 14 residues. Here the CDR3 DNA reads TGTGCCAGCAGCGTCGAGGGGCGGTATCAGCCCCAGCATTTT. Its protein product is CASSVEGRYQPQHF.

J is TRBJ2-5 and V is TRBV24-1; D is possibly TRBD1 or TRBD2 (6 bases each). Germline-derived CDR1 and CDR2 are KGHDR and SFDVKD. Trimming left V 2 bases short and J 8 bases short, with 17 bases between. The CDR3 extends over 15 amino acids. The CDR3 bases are TGTGCCACCAGTGATTCTACGGGGGTCAGGGGAACCCAGTACTTC. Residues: CATSDSTGVRGTQYF.

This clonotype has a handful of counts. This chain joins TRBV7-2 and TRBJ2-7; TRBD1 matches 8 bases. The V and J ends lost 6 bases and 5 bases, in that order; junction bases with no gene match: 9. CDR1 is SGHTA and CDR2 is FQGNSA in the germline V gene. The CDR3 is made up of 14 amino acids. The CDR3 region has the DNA TGTGCCAGCAGTTTACGGACAGGGAAGCACGAGCAGTACTTC. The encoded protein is CASSLRTGKHEQYF.

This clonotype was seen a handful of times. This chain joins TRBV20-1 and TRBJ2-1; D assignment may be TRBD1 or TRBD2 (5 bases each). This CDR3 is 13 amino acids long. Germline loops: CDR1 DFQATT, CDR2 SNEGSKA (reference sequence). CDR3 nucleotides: TGCACTGTCCGGGACCCGGGGATTGGTGAGCAGTTCTTC. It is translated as CTVRDPGIGEQFF.

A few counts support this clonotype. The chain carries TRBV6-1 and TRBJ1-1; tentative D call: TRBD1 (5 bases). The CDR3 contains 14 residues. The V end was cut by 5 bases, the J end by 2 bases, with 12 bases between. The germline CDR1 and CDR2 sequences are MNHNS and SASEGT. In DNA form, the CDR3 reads TGTGCCAGCAGTCAGCCTGGGACTAACACTGAAGCTTTCTTT. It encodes CASSQPGTNTEAFF.

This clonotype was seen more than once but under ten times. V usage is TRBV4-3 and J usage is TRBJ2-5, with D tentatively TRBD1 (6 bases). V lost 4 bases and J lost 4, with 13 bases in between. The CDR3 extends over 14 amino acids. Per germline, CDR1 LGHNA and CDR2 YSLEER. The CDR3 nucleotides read TGCGCCAGCAGCCGTAATGGGGGCGCAGAGACCCAGTACTTC. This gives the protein CASSRNGGAETQYF.